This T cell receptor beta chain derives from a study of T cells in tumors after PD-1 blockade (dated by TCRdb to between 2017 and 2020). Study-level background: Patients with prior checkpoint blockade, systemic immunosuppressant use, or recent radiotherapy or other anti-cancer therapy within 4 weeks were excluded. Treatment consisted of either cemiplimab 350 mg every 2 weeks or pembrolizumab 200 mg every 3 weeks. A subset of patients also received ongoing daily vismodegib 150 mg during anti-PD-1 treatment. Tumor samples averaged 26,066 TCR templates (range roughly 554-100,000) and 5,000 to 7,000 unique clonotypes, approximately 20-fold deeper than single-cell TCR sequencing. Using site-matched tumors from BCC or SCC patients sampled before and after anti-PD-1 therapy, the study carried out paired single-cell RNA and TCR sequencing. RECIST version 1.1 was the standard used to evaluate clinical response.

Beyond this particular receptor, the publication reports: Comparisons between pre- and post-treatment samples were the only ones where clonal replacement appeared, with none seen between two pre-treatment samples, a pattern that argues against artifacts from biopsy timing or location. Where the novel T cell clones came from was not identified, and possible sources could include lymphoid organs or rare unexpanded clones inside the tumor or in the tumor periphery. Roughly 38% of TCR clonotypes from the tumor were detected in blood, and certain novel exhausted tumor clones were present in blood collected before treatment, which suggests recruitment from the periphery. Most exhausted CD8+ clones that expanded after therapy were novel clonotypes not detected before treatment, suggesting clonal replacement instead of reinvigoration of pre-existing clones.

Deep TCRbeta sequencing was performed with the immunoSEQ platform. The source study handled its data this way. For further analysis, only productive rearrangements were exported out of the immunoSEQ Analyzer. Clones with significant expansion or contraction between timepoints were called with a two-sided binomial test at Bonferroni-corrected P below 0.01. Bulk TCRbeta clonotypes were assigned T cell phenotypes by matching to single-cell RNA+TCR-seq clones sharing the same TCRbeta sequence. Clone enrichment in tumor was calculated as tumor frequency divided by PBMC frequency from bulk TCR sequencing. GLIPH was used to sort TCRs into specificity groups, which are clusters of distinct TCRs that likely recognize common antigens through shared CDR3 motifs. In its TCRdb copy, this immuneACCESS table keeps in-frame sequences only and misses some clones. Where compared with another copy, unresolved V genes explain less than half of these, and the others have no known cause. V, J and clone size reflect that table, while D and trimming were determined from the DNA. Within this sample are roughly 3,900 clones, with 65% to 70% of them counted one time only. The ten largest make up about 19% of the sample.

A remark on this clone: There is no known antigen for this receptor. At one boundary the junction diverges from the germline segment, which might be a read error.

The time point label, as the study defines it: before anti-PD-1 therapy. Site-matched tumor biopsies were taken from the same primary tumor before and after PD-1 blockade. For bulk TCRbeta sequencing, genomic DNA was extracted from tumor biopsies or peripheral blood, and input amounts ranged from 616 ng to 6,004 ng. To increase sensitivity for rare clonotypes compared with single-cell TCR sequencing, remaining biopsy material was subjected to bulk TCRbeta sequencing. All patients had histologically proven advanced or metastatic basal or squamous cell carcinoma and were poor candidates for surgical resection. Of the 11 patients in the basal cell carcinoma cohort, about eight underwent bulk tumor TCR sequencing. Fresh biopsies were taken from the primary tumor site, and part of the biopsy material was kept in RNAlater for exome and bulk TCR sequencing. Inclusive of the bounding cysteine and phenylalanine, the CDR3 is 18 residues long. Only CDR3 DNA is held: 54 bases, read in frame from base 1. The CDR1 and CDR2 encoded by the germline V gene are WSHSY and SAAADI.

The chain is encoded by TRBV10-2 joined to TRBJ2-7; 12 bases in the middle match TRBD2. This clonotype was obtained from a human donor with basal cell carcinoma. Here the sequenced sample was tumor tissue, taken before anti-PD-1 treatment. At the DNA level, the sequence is TGCGCCAGCACTGAGGGACTAGCGGGCCCCGGGAGCTCCTACGAGCAGTACTTC. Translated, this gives CASTEGLAGPGSSYEQYF.